This T cell receptor (beta chain) emerged from a study of blood T cell repertoires in COVID-19. At the level of the study: Italy, Spain and the United States were the sources of the convalescent and acute COVID-19 samples.

In the authors' methods: Scientists estimated how many nucleated cells there were by amplifying reference gene primers. Profiling relied on immunoSEQ multiplex PCR, and the TCRdb table lists in-frame clones only, not all of them. V and J calls and clone size come straight from that table; D and trimming were deduced from the DNA. The data hold tens of thousands of clones, with roughly nine tenths observed a single time. V lost 5 bases and J lost 7, with 6 bases in between. CDR1 SGDLS and CDR2 YYNGEE come from the germline V gene. This CDR3 region has 11 residues. It was during active infection that Seattle patients were enrolled and then longitudinally followed.

The TCR was taken from a man aged 40-50 years with COVID-19, enrolled during active disease. Sample: peripheral blood. The chain employs TRBV9 and TRBJ2-2; D is uncertain. CDR3 sequence (DNA): TGTGCCAGCAGGGCCGACGGGGAGCTGTTTTTT. Translation: CASRADGELFF.